The clone carrying this T cell receptor beta chain was observed a handful of times. Its matching antigen is unknown. Trimming cost V 4 bases and J 4 bases, with 13 bases left between them. The CDR3 spans 14 residues. Germline V gene data show CDR1 as WSHSY and CDR2 as SAAADI. Authors' methods: Filtering differed, since immunoSEQ gave only junction sequences and no quality scores. Assay: immunoSEQ multiplex PCR; the TCRdb copy retains only in-frame clones and omits some. That table supplies the V and J calls and clone size; D and trimming were determined from the DNA. The repertoire includes over a million clones, 75% to 80% of them detected once, and roughly 0.56% sits in the top ten. This entry belongs to a study of shared clonotypes between healthy human individuals. General study results and limits: Only blood was sampled; tissue repertoires likely differ. Large depth notwithstanding, sorted-subset sequencing proved incomplete by rarefaction.

The sample taken for sequencing was memory CD4+ T cells from PBMCs. Subset meaning: CD45RA-negative fraction. This chain links TRBV10-2 with TRBJ2-5, with D perhaps TRBD2 (6 bases). The clonotype originates from a man younger than 30 in good health. Some clones in this sample may be carry-over from other donors' samples. CDR3 bases: TGCGCCAGCAGTGGGACTACACGAGCAGAGACCCAGTACTTC. It encodes CASSGTTRAETQYF.